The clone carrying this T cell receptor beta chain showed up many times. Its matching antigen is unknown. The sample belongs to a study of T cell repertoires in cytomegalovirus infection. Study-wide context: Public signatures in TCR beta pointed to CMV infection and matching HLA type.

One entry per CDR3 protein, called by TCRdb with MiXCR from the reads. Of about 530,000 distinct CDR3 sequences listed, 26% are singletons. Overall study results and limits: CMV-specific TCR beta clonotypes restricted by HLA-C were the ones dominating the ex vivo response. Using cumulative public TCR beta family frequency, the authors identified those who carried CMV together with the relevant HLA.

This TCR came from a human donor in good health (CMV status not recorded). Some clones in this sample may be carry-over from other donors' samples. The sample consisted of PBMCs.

The CDR3, as DNA: TGTGCCAGCAGTGAGACTTCACGGAACACTGAAGCTTTCTTT. This sequence encodes CASSETSRNTEAFF. The chain couples TRBV6-1 to TRBJ1-1; no reliable D call. CDR1 is MNHNS, CDR2 SASEGT, per germline. Trimming took off 3 bases at V and 1 base at J, with 9 bases between the two ends. There are 14 residues in the CDR3.